The present T cell receptor (beta chain) was sequenced within a study of CD4 T cells in relation to SARS-CoV-2 and coronaviruses. The unexposed donors gave CD4+ T cells in about 2010-2019, prior to COVID-19. CD4+ T cells were isolated from the cells after more than 8 days of culture. As cell numbers allowed, unexposed-donor CD4+ T cells faced SARS-CoV-2 S/N and four cold-coronavirus spikes. CDR3 length: 15 amino acids. Trimming left V 4 bases short and J 7 bases short, with 15 bases between. Germline V CDR1 and CDR2: SGDLS, YYNGEE. On this clone: Its antigen is currently unknown.

Clones were sequenced by immunoSEQ multiplex PCR, and TCRdb holds only the in-frame ones, with some missing. The data show more than 9,500 clones, 69% seen once. The clonotype was recovered from a human donor in good health. J is TRBJ1-6 and V is TRBV9; a weak D match, TRBD1 (5 bases). Sample: CD4+ T cells from PBMCs, cultured in vitro. CDR3 nucleotide sequence: TGTGCCAGCAGCCCGAGTGGGGCCCTCAATTCACCCCTCCACTTT. Encoded protein: CASSPSGALNSPLHF.